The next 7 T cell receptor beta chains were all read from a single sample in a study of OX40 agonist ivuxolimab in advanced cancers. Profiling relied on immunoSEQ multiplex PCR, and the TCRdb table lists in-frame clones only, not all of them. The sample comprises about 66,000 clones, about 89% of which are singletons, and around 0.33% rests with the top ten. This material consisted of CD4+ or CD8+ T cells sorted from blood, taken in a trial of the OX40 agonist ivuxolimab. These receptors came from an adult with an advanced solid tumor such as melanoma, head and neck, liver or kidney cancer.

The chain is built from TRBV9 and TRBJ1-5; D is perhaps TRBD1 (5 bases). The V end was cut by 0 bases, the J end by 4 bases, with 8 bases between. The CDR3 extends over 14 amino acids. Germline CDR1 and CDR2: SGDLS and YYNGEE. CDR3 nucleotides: TGTGCCAGCAGCGTAGGGTGGACAAATCAGCCCCAGCATTTT. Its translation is CASSVGWTNQPQHF.

CDR3 nucleotide sequence: TGTGCTAGTGGTTTGCCGGGCTGGGCTAGCGGGAGGGACAATGAGCAGTTCTTC. It is translated as CASGLPGWASGRDNEQFF. The chain employs TRBV12-5 and TRBJ2-1; 12 bases are a match to TRBD2. CDR1 and CDR2 (germline): LGHNT, FRNRAP. This CDR3 has 18 residues. V dropped 2 bases and J dropped 5; count of bases not matched to a gene: 10.

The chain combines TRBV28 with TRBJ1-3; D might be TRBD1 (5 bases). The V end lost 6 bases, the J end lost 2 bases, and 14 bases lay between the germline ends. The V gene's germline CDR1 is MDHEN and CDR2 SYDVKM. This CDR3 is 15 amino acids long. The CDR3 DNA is TGTGCCAGCAGACCAGGCGGGGGGACTGGAAACACCATATATTTT. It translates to CASRPGGGTGNTIYF. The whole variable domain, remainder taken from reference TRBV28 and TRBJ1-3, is DVKVTQSSRYLVKRTGEKVFLECVQDMDHENMFWYRQDPGLGLRLIYFSYDVKMKEKGDIPEGYSVSREKKERFSLILESASTNQTSMYLCASRPGGGTGNTIYFGEGSWLTVV.

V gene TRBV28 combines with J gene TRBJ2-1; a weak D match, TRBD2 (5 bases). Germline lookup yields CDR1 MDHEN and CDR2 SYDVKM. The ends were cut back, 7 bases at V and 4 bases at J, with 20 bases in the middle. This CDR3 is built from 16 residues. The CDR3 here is CASTLSSGMRYNEQFF. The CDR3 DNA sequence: TGTGCCAGCACCCTTTCATCCGGGATGAGATACAATGAGCAGTTCTTC.

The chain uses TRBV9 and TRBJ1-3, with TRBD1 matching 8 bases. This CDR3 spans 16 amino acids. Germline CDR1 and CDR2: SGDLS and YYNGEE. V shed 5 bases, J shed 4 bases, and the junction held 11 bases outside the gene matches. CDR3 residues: CASSPTSGGRGNTIYF. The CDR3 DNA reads TGTGCCAGCAGTCCTACCTCAGGGGGCCGGGGAAACACCATATATTTT.

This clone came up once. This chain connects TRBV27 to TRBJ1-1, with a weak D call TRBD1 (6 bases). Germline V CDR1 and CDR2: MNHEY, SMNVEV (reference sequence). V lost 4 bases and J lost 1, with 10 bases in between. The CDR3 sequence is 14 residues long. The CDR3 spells CASSSTGRNTEAFF. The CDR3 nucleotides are TGTGCCAGCAGTTCGACAGGAAGGAACACTGAAGCTTTCTTT.

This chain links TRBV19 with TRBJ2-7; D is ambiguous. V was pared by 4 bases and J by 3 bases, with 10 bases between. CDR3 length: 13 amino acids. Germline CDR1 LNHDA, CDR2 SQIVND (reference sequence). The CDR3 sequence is CASSKNSYYEQYF. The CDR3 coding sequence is TGTGCCAGTAGTAAAAACAGTTACTACGAGCAGTACTTC.